This is a list of T cell receptor beta chains from one sample in a study of neurological immune-mediated disorders. One entry per CDR3 protein, called by TCRdb with MiXCR from the 5' RACE reads. This table has tens of thousands of distinct CDR3 sequences, approximately 3.8% appearing once. The sequencing sample was made of PBMCs. These receptors originate from a man aged 25 to 40 with multiple sclerosis. CDR3s include the opening cysteine and the closing phenylalanine or tryptophan. D genes are given only for firm matches. Expanded clones are given a class, and other clones once, few, many or no size at all.

j_gene	d_gene	v_gene	abundance	CDR3nt	CDR3aa
TRBJ2-5	-	TRBV20-1	many	TGCAGTGCTAGAGACCACAGAGGGACCGGAAGCCAAGAGACCCAGTACTTC	CSARDHRGTGSQETQYF
TRBJ1-1	-	TRBV10-3	many	TGTGCCATCAGTGAGTCCGGGGGAAACACTGAAGCTTTCTTT	CAISESGGNTEAFF
TRBJ2-5	-	TRBV5-6	many	TGTGCCAGCAGCTTAGGACTTTCCCAAGAGACCCAGTACTTC	CASSLGLSQETQYF
TRBJ1-1	-	TRBV7-6	few	TGTGCCAGCAGCTTAGGTCCGCGGACTCAGAACACTGAAGCTTTCTTT	CASSLGPRTQNTEAFF
TRBJ2-3	TRBD1	TRBV29-1	many	TGCAGCGCCGGACAGGGGGCCCCAGATACGCAGTATTTT	CSAGQGAPDTQYF
TRBJ2-7	TRBD2	TRBV20-1	many	TGCAGTGCTAGAGATCCGAGTCAGCGGGGGTCCTACGAGCAGTACTTC	CSARDPSQRGSYEQYF
TRBJ2-1	TRBD2	TRBV20-1	many	TGCAGTGCTAGCGGGGGGGCGGTAAATGAGCAGTTCTTC	CSASGGAVNEQFF
TRBJ2-3	-	TRBV10-3	many	TGTGCCATCAGCGAAACAGGGAGCACAGATACGCAGTATTTT	CAISETGSTDTQYF
TRBJ2-7	-	TRBV20-1	many	TGCAGTGCTAGAGGTTCCCCGAGGGGCGAGCAGTACTTC	CSARGSPRGEQYF
TRBJ1-2	-	TRBV5-1	many	TGCGCCAGCAGCTCCTCCCTCGACAGGCCCTATGGCTACACCTTC	CASSSSLDRPYGYTF
TRBJ2-1	-	TRBV20-1	many	TGCAGTGCTATCGGTGGGGGAACCTACAATGAGCAGTTCTTC	CSAIGGGTYNEQFF
TRBJ2-3	TRBD2	TRBV20-1	many	TGCAGTGCTAGGGACCTGAGACTAGCAATGGATACGCAGTATTTT	CSARDLRLAMDTQYF
TRBJ2-1	TRBD2	TRBV20-1	many	TGCAGTGCTAGAGATAGGGAGGGACCCTACAATGAGCAGTTCTTC	CSARDREGPYNEQFF
TRBJ2-1	TRBD2	TRBV18	-	TGTGCCAGCTCCGGGACTAGCGGGGGGGCCAATGAGCAGTTCTTC	CASSGTSGGANEQFF
TRBJ2-5	-	TRBV6-1	many	TGTGCCAGCGCCCAAGCGGCCAGTCACGTAGAGACCCAGTACTTC	CASAQAASHVETQYF